The clone carrying this T cell receptor (beta chain) was seen once. Repertoires were generated with immunoSEQ multiplex PCR, while TCRdb's copy carries only in-frame clones and drops some. The sample comprises over 110,000 clones, roughly 86% of which are singletons, and roughly 1.4% rests with the top ten. These data come from a study of cytomegalovirus exposure and HLA in healthy donors. This clonotype was sampled from a woman in her 30s in good health and CMV-seronegative. Sequencing used PBMCs.

DNA for the CDR3: TGTGCCAGTGGAACCTCTAGCGGGGGGGCCGGGGAGCTGTTTTTT. Its protein product is CASGTSSGGAGELFF. The chain carries TRBV19 and TRBJ2-2; 12 nucleotides match TRBD2. Germline assignment: CDR1 LNHDA and CDR2 SQIVND (reference sequence). This CDR3 region has 15 residues. Trimming removed 8 bases from V and 6 bases from J; junction bases left unmatched: 7.